This T cell receptor beta chain stems from a study of shared clonotypes between healthy human individuals. Points from the study as a whole: Sharing of clonotypes among donors was expected to vary with sequencing depth.

Libraries were prepared by immunoSEQ multiplex PCR; TCRdb keeps only in-frame clonotypes and omits some of them. The profile shows about 2.1 million clones, around 93% of them singletons. On this clone itself: The antigen is not known.

The CDR3 consists of 13 residues. V dropped 5 bases and J dropped 0 bases, with 8 bases sitting between them. Germline V gene data show CDR1 as SGHKS and CDR2 as YYEKEE (reference sequence). The naive CD8 subset, CD45RO-negative cells positively selected for CCR7, excluded terminally differentiated effector memory CD45RA+ cells. Healthy HIV-negative adults without recent acute infections or vaccinations served as donors. Sequenced sample: naive CD8+ T cells from PBMCs. This clonotype originated in a man aged 18 to 30 in good health. Some clones in this sample may be carry-over from other donors' samples. The V and J genes are TRBV5-5 and TRBJ1-1; D perhaps matches TRBD1 (6 bases). CDR3 protein: CASRTGMNTEAFF. The DNA of the CDR3 is TGTGCCAGCAGAACAGGGATGAACACTGAAGCTTTCTTT.